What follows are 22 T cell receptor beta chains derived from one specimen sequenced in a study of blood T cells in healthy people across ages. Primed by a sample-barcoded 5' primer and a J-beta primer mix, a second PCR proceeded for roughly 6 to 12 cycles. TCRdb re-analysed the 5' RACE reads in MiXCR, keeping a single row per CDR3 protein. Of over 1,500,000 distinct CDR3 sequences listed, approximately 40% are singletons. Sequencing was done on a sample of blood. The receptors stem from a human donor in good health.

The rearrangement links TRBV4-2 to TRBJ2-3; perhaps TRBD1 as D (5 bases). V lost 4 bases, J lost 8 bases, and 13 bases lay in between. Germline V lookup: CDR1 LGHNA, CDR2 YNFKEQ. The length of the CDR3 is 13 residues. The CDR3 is CASSREGVGTQYF. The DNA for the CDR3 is TGTGCCAGCAGCCGCGAAGGGGTGGGTACGCAGTATTTT.

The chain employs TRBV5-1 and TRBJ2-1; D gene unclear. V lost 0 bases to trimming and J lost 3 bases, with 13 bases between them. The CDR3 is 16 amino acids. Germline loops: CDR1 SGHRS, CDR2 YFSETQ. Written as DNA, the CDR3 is TGCGCCAGCAGCTTGGCCCCCCTCGAGAACTACAATGAGCAGTTCTTC. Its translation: CASSLAPLENYNEQFF.

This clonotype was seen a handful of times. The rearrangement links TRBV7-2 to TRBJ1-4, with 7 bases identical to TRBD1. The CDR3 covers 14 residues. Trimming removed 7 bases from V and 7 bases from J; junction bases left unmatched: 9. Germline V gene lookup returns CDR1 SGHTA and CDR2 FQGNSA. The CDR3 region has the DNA TGTGCCAGCACAGAGGGGGCAAGGAGTGAAAAACTGTTTTTT. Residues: CASTEGARSEKLFF.

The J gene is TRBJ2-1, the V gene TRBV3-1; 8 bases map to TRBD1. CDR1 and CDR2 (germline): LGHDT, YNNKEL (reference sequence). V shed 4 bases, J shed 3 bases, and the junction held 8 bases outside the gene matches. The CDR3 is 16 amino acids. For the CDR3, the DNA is TGTGCCAGCAGCCCGTGGACAGGGTTCGACTACAATGAGCAGTTCTTC. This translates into CASSPWTGFDYNEQFF.

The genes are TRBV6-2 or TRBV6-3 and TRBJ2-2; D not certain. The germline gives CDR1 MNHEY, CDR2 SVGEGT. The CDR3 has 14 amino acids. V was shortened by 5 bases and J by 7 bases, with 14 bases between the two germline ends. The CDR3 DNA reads TGTGCCAGCAGTCAATTCTACTACGGCGGGGAGCTGTTTTTT. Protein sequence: CASSQFYYGGELFF.

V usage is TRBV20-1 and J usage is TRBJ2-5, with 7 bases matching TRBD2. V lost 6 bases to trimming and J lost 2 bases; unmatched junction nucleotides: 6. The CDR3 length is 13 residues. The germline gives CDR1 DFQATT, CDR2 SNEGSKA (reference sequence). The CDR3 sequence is CSATGTNQETQYF. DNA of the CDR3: TGCAGTGCCACCGGGACTAATCAAGAGACCCAGTACTTC.

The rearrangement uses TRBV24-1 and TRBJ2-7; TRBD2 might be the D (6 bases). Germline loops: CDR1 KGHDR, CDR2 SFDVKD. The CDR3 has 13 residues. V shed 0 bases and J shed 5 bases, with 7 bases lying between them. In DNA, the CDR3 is TGTGCCACCAGTGATTTGCCGGGGGACGAGCAGTACTTC. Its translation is CATSDLPGDEQYF.

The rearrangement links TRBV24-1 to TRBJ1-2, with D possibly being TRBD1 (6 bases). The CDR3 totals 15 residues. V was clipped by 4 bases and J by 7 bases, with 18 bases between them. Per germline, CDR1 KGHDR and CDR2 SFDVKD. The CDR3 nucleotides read TGTGCCACCAGTGACTCCGCAGGGGCGTATGGTGGCTACACCTTC. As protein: CATSDSAGAYGGYTF.

The CDR3 nucleotides read TGTGCCAGCAGTGGGCCAGCGGGGGCCTACACAGATACGCAGTATTTT. Protein product: CASSGPAGAYTDTQYF. The gene calls are TRBV25-1 and TRBJ2-3, with TRBD2 matching over 8 bases. The V segment lost 4 bases and the J segment 2 bases; nucleotides outside the gene matches: 8. Per the germline V gene, CDR1 is MGHDK and CDR2 is SYGVNS. There are 16 residues in the CDR3.

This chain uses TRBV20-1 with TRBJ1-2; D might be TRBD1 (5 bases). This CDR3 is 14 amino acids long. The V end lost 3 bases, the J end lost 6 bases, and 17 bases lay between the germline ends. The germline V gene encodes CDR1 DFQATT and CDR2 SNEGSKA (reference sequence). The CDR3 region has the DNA TGCAGTGCTAGGGACATCGGCATTAAAGATGGCTACACCTTC. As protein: CSARDIGIKDGYTF.

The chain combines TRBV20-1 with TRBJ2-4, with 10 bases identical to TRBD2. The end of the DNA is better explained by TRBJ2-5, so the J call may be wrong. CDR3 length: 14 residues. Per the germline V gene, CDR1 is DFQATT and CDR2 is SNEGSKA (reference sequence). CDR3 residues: CSATLAGARETQYF. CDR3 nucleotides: TGCAGTGCAACCCTAGCGGGGGCTAGGGAGACCCAGTACTTC.

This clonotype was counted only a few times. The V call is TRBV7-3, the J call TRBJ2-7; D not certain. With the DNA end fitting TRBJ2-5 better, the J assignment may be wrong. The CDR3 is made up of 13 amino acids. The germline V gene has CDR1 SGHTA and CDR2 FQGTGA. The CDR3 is CASSQQSGETQYF. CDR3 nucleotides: TGTGCCAGCAGCCAGCAATCGGGCGAGACCCAGTACTTC.

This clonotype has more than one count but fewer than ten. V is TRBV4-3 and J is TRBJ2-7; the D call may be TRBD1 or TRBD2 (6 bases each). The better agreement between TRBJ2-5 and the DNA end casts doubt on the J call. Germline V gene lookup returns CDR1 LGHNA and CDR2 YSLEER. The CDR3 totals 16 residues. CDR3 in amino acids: CASSQDRGTGRETQYF. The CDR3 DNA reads TGCGCCAGCAGCCAAGATCGAGGAACAGGGAGGGAGACCCAGTACTTC.

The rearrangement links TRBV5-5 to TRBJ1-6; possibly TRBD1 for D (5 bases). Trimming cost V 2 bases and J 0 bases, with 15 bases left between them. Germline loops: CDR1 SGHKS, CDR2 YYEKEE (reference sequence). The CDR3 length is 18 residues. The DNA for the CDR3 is TGTGCCAGCAGCTTAGGGGAAAGACAAACCTCCTATAATTCACCCCTCCACTTT. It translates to CASSLGERQTSYNSPLHF.

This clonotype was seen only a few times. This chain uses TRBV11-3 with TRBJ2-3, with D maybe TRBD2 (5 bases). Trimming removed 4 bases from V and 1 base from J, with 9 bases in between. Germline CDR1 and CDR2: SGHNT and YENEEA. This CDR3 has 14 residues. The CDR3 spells CASSSDFRTDTQYF. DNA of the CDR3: TGTGCCAGCAGCTCGGACTTCCGCACAGATACGCAGTATTTT.

CDR3 DNA sequence: TGTGCCAGCAGTTTAGGTCGAGGTTTCAGGACAGGGTTCGAGACCCAGTACTTC. This gives the protein CASSLGRGFRTGFETQYF. The chain employs TRBV27 and TRBJ2-5; TRBD1 matches at 8 bases. Trimming took 2 bases from V and 5 from J; bases not matched to a gene: 16. Germline assignment: CDR1 MNHEY and CDR2 SMNVEV (reference sequence). The CDR3 spans 18 residues.

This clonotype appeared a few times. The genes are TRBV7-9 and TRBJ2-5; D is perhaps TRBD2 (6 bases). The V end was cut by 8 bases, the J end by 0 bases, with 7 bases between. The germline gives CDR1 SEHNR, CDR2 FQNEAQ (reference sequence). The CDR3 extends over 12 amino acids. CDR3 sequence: CASGGNQETQYF. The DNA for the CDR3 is TGTGCCAGCGGGGGGAACCAAGAGACCCAGTACTTC.

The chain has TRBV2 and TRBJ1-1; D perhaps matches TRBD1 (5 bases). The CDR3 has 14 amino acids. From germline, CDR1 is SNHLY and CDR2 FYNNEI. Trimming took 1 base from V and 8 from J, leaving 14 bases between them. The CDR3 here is CASSEGMGRMEAFF. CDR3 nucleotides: TGTGCCAGCAGTGAAGGGATGGGGCGAATGGAAGCTTTCTTT.

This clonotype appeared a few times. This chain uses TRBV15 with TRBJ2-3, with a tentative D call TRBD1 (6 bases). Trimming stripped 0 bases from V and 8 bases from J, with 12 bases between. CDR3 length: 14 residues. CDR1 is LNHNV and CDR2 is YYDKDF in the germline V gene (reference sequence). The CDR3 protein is CATSRDIQGITQYF. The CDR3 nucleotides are TGTGCCACCAGCAGAGATATACAGGGAATTACGCAGTATTTT.

CDR3 protein: CASSEPGTSEYEQYF. The CDR3 DNA reads TGTGCCAGCAGTGAACCTGGGACGTCTGAGTACGAGCAGTACTTC. This chain connects TRBV6-1 to TRBJ2-7; D could derive from TRBD1 or TRBD2 (5 bases each). This CDR3 contains 15 residues. In germline, CDR1 is MNHNS, CDR2 SASEGT. With 2 bases removed from V and 4 bases from J, the gap between germline ends came to 15 bases.

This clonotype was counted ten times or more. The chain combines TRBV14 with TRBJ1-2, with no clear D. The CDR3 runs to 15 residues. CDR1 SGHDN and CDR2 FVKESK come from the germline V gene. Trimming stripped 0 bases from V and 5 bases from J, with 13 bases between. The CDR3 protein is CASSQDIDTPYGYTF. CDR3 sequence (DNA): TGTGCCAGCAGCCAAGATATCGACACTCCTTATGGCTACACCTTC. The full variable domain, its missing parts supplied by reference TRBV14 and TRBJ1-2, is EAGVTQFPSHSVIEKGQTVTLRCDPISGHDNLYWYRRVMGKEIKFLLHFVKESKQDESGMPNNRFLAERTGGTYSTLKVQPAELEDSGVYFCASSQDIDTPYGYTFGSGTRLTVV.

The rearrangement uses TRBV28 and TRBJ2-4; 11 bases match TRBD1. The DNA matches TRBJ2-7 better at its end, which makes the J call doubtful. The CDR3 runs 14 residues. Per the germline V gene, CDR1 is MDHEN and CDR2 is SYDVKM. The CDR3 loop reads CASRGTGGNYEQYF. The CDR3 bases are TGTGCCAGCAGGGGGACAGGGGGGAACTACGAGCAGTACTTC.